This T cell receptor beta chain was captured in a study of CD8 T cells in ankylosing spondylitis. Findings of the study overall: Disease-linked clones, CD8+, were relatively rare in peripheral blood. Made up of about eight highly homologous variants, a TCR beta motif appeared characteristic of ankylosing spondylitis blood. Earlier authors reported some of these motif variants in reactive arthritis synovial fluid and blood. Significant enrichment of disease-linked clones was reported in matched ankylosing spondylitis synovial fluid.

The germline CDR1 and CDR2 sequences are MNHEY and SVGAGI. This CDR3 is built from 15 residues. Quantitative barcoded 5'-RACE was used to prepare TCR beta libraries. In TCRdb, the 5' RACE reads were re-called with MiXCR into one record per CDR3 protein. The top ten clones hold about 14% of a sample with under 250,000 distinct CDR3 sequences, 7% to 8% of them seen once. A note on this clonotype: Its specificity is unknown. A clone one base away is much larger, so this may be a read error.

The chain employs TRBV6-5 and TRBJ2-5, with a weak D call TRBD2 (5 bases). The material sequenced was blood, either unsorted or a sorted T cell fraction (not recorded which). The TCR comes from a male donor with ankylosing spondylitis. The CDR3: CASSYSRTGLETEYF. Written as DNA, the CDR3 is TGTGCCAGCAGTTACTCGCGGACGGGGTTAGAGACCGAGTACTTC.